A selection of T cell receptor beta chains follows, all from one sample in a study of blood T cells in healthy people across ages. One entry per CDR3 protein results from TCRdb running MiXCR on the 5' RACE reads. The table shows about 1.6 million distinct CDR3 sequences, with about 31% occurring only once. The sample consisted of blood. The receptors shown here come from a woman younger than 45 in good health. CDR3s include the opening cysteine and the closing phenylalanine or tryptophan.

J: TRBJ1-5
V: TRBV20-1
CDR3: CSASRPDISPGYNQPQHF

J: TRBJ2-6
V: TRBV5-6
CDR3: CASSWDSPGDNVLTF

J: TRBJ2-7
V: TRBV20-1
CDR3: CSASWTGDSTYEQYF

J: TRBJ2-1
V: TRBV27
CDR3: CASAQGQAYNEQFF

J: TRBJ2-7
V: TRBV4-1
CDR3: CASSHLQGSLSYEQYF

J: TRBJ2-7
V: TRBV6-6
CDR3: CASSYGRPEQYF

J: TRBJ1-5
V: TRBV18
CDR3: CASSHTRDRGKKQPQHF

J: TRBJ2-5
V: TRBV4-1
CDR3: CASSGVIAGEAPETQYF

J: TRBJ2-7
V: TRBV5-4
CDR3: CASSPGGSPYEQYF

J: TRBJ1-5
V: TRBV28
CDR3: CASTVAGGYQPQHF

J: TRBJ1-1
V: TRBV15
CDR3: CATSMGGQANAEAFF

J: TRBJ2-5
V: TRBV5-4
CDR3: CASSLEQSAQETQYF

J: TRBJ1-2
V: TRBV9
CDR3: CASSGYGGKNYGYTF

J: TRBJ1-2
V: TRBV5-1
CDR3: CATGTGDYNYGYTF

J: TRBJ1-2
V: TRBV20-1
CDR3: CSAAQSASYGYTF

J: TRBJ1-2
V: TRBV6-5
CDR3: CAGTILGGLDGYTF

J: TRBJ2-3
V: TRBV7-9
CDR3: CASSLLTGRSDTQYF

J: TRBJ2-1
V: TRBV11-3
CDR3: CASSLGQAPGQNEQFF

J: TRBJ2-7
V: TRBV18
CDR3: CASSGPGLTPKEQYF

J: TRBJ2-7
V: TRBV20-1
CDR3: CSASTPRGQGYEQYF

J: .
V: TRBV30
CDR3: CAWSGLRADEQYF

J: .
V: TRBV6-5
CDR3: CASSYAGTGAYEQYF

J: TRBJ2-7
V: TRBV11-1
CDR3: CASSSGRTSGTYEQYF

J: TRBJ2-3
V: TRBV20-1
CDR3: CSASSGRLTDTQYF

J: TRBJ1-5
V: TRBV6-1
CDR3: CASRPWFVNQPQHF

J: TRBJ2-7
V: TRBV10-3
CDR3: CAIKASDDEQYF

J: TRBJ1-1
V: TRBV2
CDR3: CASSQQSLEAFF

J: TRBJ2-7
V: TRBV4-1
CDR3: CASSQDRVAGGLSYEQYF

J: TRBJ2-5
V: TRBV7-2
CDR3: CASSLPTRLETQYF

J: TRBJ1-2
V: TRBV5-6
CDR3: CASFPQGNYGYTF

J: TRBJ1-2
V: TRBV12-3/TRBV12-4
CDR3: CAIYNYGYTF

J: TRBJ2-1
V: TRBV11-2
CDR3: CASSLGRYYNEQFF

J: TRBJ2-1
V: TRBV20-1
CDR3: CSASPLGGYNEQFF

J: TRBJ1-1
V: TRBV7-9
CDR3: CASSPPGRANTEAFF

J: TRBJ1-1
V: TRBV7-8
CDR3: CATGTTGALEAFF

J: TRBJ2-7
V: TRBV5-1
CDR3: CASSLDAVGTGFYEQYF

J: TRBJ2-7
V: TRBV27
CDR3: CASSLFVGTEQYF